This TCR beta chain was sequenced for a study of T cell responses to AZD1222 COVID-19 vaccine. Profiled with immunoSEQ multiplex PCR; TCRdb holds only in-frame clones, not every one. Of 120,000 or so clones detected, roughly nine tenths appear once; the ten largest clones hold over 1.5%. This CDR3 has 14 amino acids. CDR1 is MDHEN, CDR2 SYDVKM, per germline. V lost 7 bases and J lost 6, with 16 bases in between. The receptor was derived from an adult in good health. The specimen comprised peripheral blood, sampled on day 0 of AZD1222 vaccination. This sequence joins TRBV28 and TRBJ1-5; a weak D match, TRBD1 (5 bases). This chain's CDR3 is CASILAGGTQPQHF. The CDR3 bases are TGTGCCAGCATCCTAGCGGGGGGAACTCAGCCCCAGCATTTT.